Listed below are T cell receptor beta chains from one sample, sequenced in a study of blood T cells in healthy people across ages. TCRdb analysed the 5' RACE reads with MiXCR anew, one entry per CDR3 protein. The profile shows about a million distinct CDR3 sequences, 35% to 40% of them singletons. Sequenced: blood. Receptors originate from a man younger than 30 in good health. The CDR3 runs from the conserved cysteine through the conserved F or W. The D gene is left open where the match is weak. Expanded clones get a size class; other rows say once, few or many, or leave the size out.

TRBV5-1	TRBJ2-5	NA	NA	TGCGCCAGCAGCTTACGGACAGCGGAAGAGACCCAGTACTTC	CASSLRTAEETQYF
TRBV6-5	TRBJ2-3	NA	few	TGTGCCAGCAGTTACGAGGCGGGTTATGGGGATACGCAGTATTTT	CASSYEAGYGDTQYF
TRBV5-6	TRBJ2-5	NA	few	TGTGCCAGCACCCTTTGGGCCCGACGGCAAGAGACCCAGTACTTC	CASTLWARRQETQYF
TRBV5-1	TRBJ2-2	NA	NA	TGCGCCAGCAGCTTGTGGGGGCCAGGGAACACCGGGGAGCTGTTTTTT	CASSLWGPGNTGELFF
TRBV5-1	TRBJ1-2	TRBD1	NA	TGCGCCAGCAGCCTGGAGGGGGACAGATACTATGGCTACACCTTC	CASSLEGDRYYGYTF
TRBV20-1	TRBJ1-2	NA	few	TGCAGTGCTAGACCACCGGGGCCCTATGGCTACACCTTC	CSARPPGPYGYTF
TRBV20-1	TRBJ2-1	NA	NA	TGCAGTGCTACCCCGGCGGGGTTTTTCTCCTACAATGAGCAGTTCTTC	CSATPAGFFSYNEQFF
TRBV5-1	TRBJ2-1	NA	many	TGCGCCAGCAGCTTGGGGGGGCCCTACAATGAGCAGTTCTTC	CASSLGGPYNEQFF
TRBV12-3/TRBV12-4	TRBJ2-3	TRBD1	NA	TGTGCCAGCAGTTTCAACAGGGGGCTGCCGGGAGATACGCAGTATTTT	CASSFNRGLPGDTQYF
TRBV7-9	TRBJ2-3	NA	NA	TGTGCCAGCAGCTTACCGCCCCGACAGCACACAGATACGCAGTATTTT	CASSLPPRQHTDTQYF
TRBV14	TRBJ2-6	NA	NA	TGTGCCAGCAGCGGCTCACTTGGGGCCAACGTCCTGACTTTC	CASSGSLGANVLTF
TRBV20-1	TRBJ2-7	TRBD2	NA	TGCAGTGCTAGTAGTCTAGCGGGATGGAACGAGCAGTACTTC	CSASSLAGWNEQYF
TRBV7-2	TRBJ1-1	NA	few	TGTGCCAGCAGCCGGTCGGGAGGGCCCAGCACTGAAGCTTTCTTT	CASSRSGGPSTEAFF
TRBV15	TRBJ1-5	NA	NA	TGTGCCACCAGCAGATTGGGGGGGGCCAGCAATCAGCCCCAGCATTTT	CATSRLGGASNQPQHF
TRBV6-1	TRBJ2-5	NA	few	TGTGCCAGCAGTGTTGACCCAAGCCGGGAGACCCAGTACTTC	CASSVDPSRETQYF
TRBV12-3/TRBV12-4	TRBJ2-5	NA	NA	TGTGCCAGCATGGACGACCGGAGGAGTGGGGCCCAGTACTTC	CASMDDRRSGAQYF
TRBV10-3	TRBJ2-7	NA	few	TGTGCCATCAGTGGGGACACTCTCCAAGTGGGAGAGCAGTACTTC	CAISGDTLQVGEQYF
TRBV6-5	TRBJ2-3	TRBD1	NA	TGTGCCAGCAGTTACTCCGTCCTCACAGGGGTCACCGATAGCACAGATACGCAGTATTTT	CASSYSVLTGVTDSTDTQYF
TRBV7-2	TRBJ2-3	NA	NA	TGTGCCAGCAGCTCCCTTTATTCTGGGGGAGCAGATACGCAGTATTTT	CASSSLYSGGADTQYF
TRBV14	TRBJ1-2	NA	NA	TGTGCCAGCAGCCGAGACGGCAGGGGAGGACGGGGCTACACCTTC	CASSRDGRGGRGYTF
TRBV19	TRBJ2-1	NA	NA	TGTGCCAGTAGTATAGGGGCAGGGGGGTTAGACAATGAGCAGTTCTTC	CASSIGAGGLDNEQFF
TRBV28	TRBJ1-1	NA	NA	TGTGCCAGCAGTTCCACAGAGGAGCCTACTTCTGAAGGCTGCTTT	CASSSTEEPTSEGCF
TRBV12-3/TRBV12-4	TRBJ1-6	NA	once	TGTGCCAGCAGTTTAGCCGACCGGGCTAATCCCCTCCACTTT	CASSLADRANPLHF
TRBV27	TRBJ2-1	NA	NA	TGTACCAGCAGTCCCCCGGGGAACTCCTACAATGAGCAGTTCTTC	CTSSPPGNSYNEQFF
TRBV6-5	TRBJ2-3	NA	few	TGTGCCAGCAGTTACTCGATCGTATCAGATACGCAGTATTTT	CASSYSIVSDTQYF
TRBV6-5	TRBJ2-7	NA	few	TGTGCCAGCAGAGAGAGGTTTTCCGGCGAGCAGTACTTC	CASRERFSGEQYF
TRBV4-1	TRBJ1-1	NA	NA	TGCGCCAGCAGCCAAGATCAGGAAGGTACTGAAGCTTTCTTT	CASSQDQEGTEAFF
TRBV7-8	TRBJ2-6	NA	NA	TGTGCCAGCAGCTTGAGCTCTGGTACCAACGTCCTGACTTTC	CASSLSSGTNVLTF
TRBV6-2/TRBV6-3	TRBJ2-1	TRBD1	NA	TGTGCCAGCGCAACCCGGGACAGGGGGTTGAATGAGCAGTTCTTC	CASATRDRGLNEQFF
TRBV4-2	TRBJ2-3	NA	NA	TGTGTCAGCAGAGGTGGGGGCATGATCGCAGATACGCAGTATTTT	CVSRGGGMIADTQYF
TRBV6-5	TRBJ2-1	TRBD2	NA	TGTGCCAGCAAATCGGGACTAGCGGCTTACATTGAGCAGTTCTTC	CASKSGLAAYIEQFF
TRBV12-3/TRBV12-4	TRBJ1-2	TRBD1	few	TGTGCCAGCAGTACCGGACAGGGCGGCTATGGCTACACCTTC	CASSTGQGGYGYTF
TRBV7-8	TRBJ1-5	TRBD1	once	TGTGCCAGCAGCTTAGGAGGGGGCCCGGCGGGGCGCAATCAGCCCCAGCATTTT	CASSLGGGPAGRNQPQHF
TRBV20-1	TRBJ2-3	NA	few	TGCAGTGCTCGCCCGAGAGCCACGGCTGGCACAGATACGCAGTATTTT	CSARPRATAGTDTQYF
TRBV5-1	TRBJ1-6	NA	few	TGCGCCAGCAGGTTAAGGGACACAGAAAATTCACCCCTCCACTTT	CASRLRDTENSPLHF
TRBV28	TRBJ1-5	NA	few	TGTGCCAGCACCTCGTTGGGACGGACCCGCCATCAGCCCCAGCATTTT	CASTSLGRTRHQPQHF
TRBV6-1	TRBJ2-1	NA	NA	TGTGCCAGCAGTGAAGACATGGGTTCCTACAATGAGCAGTTCTTC	CASSEDMGSYNEQFF
TRBV20-1	TRBJ2-3	NA	few	TGCAGTGCTAGAGATGTGGGGGGGCCGTGGACGCAGTATTTT	CSARDVGGPWTQYF
TRBV19	TRBJ2-7	TRBD2	NA	TGTGTCAGTAGTTTAACTAGCGGGGTGTTGGAGATCCAGTACTTC	CVSSLTSGVLEIQYF
TRBV4-3	TRBJ1-2	NA	few	TGCGCCAGCAGCCAAGATCGATTAGGGTCTTTCTATGGCTACACCTTC	CASSQDRLGSFYGYTF
TRBV29-1	TRBJ2-5	NA	NA	TGCAGCGTGCGGATGACAGGGAGGGGAGAGACCCAGTACTTC	CSVRMTGRGETQYF
TRBV10-3	TRBJ2-5	NA	few	TGTGCCATCAGTGGGGATCTCGGGGAGACCCAGTACTTC	CAISGDLGETQYF
TRBV20-1	TRBJ1-4	NA	NA	TGCAGTGCTGGAGATGCCGGGCGGTATGAAAAACTGTTTTTT	CSAGDAGRYEKLFF
TRBV7-2	TRBJ1-4	NA	NA	TGTGCCAGCAGCTTAGAGACAGCAACTAATGAAAAACTGTTTTTT	CASSLETATNEKLFF
TRBV3-1	TRBJ2-1	TRBD1	NA	TGTGCCAGCAGCCGGGACAGCTCTACGTATGAGCAGTTCTTC	CASSRDSSTYEQFF
TRBV5-1	TRBJ2-7	NA	NA	TGCGCCAGCAGCTTGGTTTGGGAGAGCTCCTACAATGAGCAGTACTTC	CASSLVWESSYNEQYF
TRBV9	TRBJ2-1	NA	NA	TGTGCCAGCAGCTCCGGCCACAGCTCCTACAATGAGCAGTTCTTC	CASSSGHSSYNEQFF
TRBV4-3	TRBJ2-7	TRBD1	once	TGCGCCAGCAGCCAAGACGGGACAGGTCGCGAGCAGTACTTC	CASSQDGTGREQYF
TRBV5-1	TRBJ2-3	NA	NA	TGCGCCAGCAGCTTGAGCGGGCCACCGAGCACAGATACGCAGTATTTT	CASSLSGPPSTDTQYF
TRBV29-1	TRBJ2-7	NA	many	TGCAGCGTTAGTGCCGCATTTGGGGGTTACGAGCAGTACTTC	CSVSAAFGGYEQYF
TRBV6-5	TRBJ2-1	NA	NA	TGTGCCAGCAGTCTCGGGGCCCCTAACAATGAGCAGTTCTTC	CASSLGAPNNEQFF
TRBV7-3	TRBJ2-5	NA	many	TGTGCCAGCAGCTTAGAGAGAGAGACCCAGTACTTC	CASSLERETQYF
TRBV14	TRBJ1-2	NA	NA	TGTGCCAGCAGCCAGGGGAATCTACATGGCTACACCTTC	CASSQGNLHGYTF
TRBV5-1	TRBJ2-1	TRBD2	few	TGCGCCAGCAGCTTGGGTGTGACTAGCGGGGGGGTTCGCGATGAGCAGTTCTTC	CASSLGVTSGGVRDEQFF
TRBV7-9	TRBJ1-4	TRBD1	few	TGTGCCAGCAGCTTGGCCTACAGGGGTGGGAAACTGTTTTTT	CASSLAYRGGKLFF
TRBV7-2	TRBJ1-1	NA	few	TGTGCCAGCAGCTTTCAGCTAGAAGCTTTCTTT	CASSFQLEAFF
TRBV6-6	TRBJ2-1	TRBD2	NA	TGTGCCAGCAGTTTGATCCCACTAGCGGAATTAGACAATGAGCAGTTCTTC	CASSLIPLAELDNEQFF
TRBV12-3/TRBV12-4	TRBJ1-2	NA	NA	TGTGCCGTCCGTACAGAAAACTATGACTACACCTTC	CAVRTENYDYTF
TRBV6-6	TRBJ1-2	NA	few	TGTGCCAGCAGTTACTTCCTCAGTAATAACTATGGCTACACCTTC	CASSYFLSNNYGYTF